The clone carrying this T cell receptor (beta chain) occurred once. Authors' processing steps: How many nucleated cells were present was estimated from reference gene primer amplification. Clones were read by immunoSEQ multiplex PCR, and TCRdb kept only the in-frame ones, dropping some. That table supplies the V and J calls and clone size; D and trimming were determined from the DNA. The table includes 100,000 or so clones, roughly 78% detected once. The entry originates in a study of blood T cell repertoires in COVID-19. Study-level information: The United States, Italy and Spain provided the acute and convalescent COVID-19 samples. PBMCs, B-cell-depleted T cells, or T cells provided the cDNA or gDNA that made up the material.

The germline gives CDR1 SGHDN, CDR2 FVKESK. This CDR3 spans 19 amino acids. With 3 bases clipped from V and 0 bases from J, the junction kept 12 bases outside the gene matches. The TCR originated in a man aged 45 to 65 with active or convalescent COVID-19. The V and J genes are TRBV14 and TRBJ1-5; 9 bases line up with TRBD1. The specimen sequenced was peripheral blood. CDR3 nucleotides: TGTGCCAGCAGCCACCGGGACAGGGCAATTTATTATAGCAATCAGCCCCAGCATTTT. Translating it yields CASSHRDRAIYYSNQPQHF.